Following are 7 T cell receptor beta chains from one sample sequenced in a study of cytomegalovirus exposure and HLA in healthy donors. Method: immunoSEQ multiplex PCR; TCRdb's copy keeps in-frame clones and lacks some. The sample has about 330,000 clones, 75% to 90% seen once; the top ten hold more than 0.9%. Material: PBMCs. These receptors all stem from a woman in her twenties or thirties in good health and CMV-seropositive.

This rearrangement joins TRBV4-3 to TRBJ1-1; D unresolved. Trimming stripped 1 base from V and 2 bases from J, with 5 bases between. Germline V gene data show CDR1 as LGHNA and CDR2 as YSLEER. The CDR3 covers 13 residues. CDR3 bases: TGCGCCAGCAGCCAAGCAGATAACACTGAAGCTTTCTTT. This gives the protein CASSQADNTEAFF.

The chain employs TRBV7-9 and TRBJ1-5; D might be TRBD1 (6 bases). V was cut by 3 bases and J by 7 bases, with 13 bases left in between. Germline V gives CDR1 SEHNR, CDR2 FQNEAQ (reference sequence). The CDR3 runs 14 residues. The DNA of the CDR3 is TGTGCCAGCAGCTTTCCGGGGGCAACCCAGCCCCAGCATTTT. This translates into CASSFPGATQPQHF.

V is TRBV6-5 and J is TRBJ2-1; no clear D. Trimming stripped 0 bases from V and 6 bases from J, with 6 bases between. CDR1 is MNHEY, CDR2 SVGAGI, per germline. This CDR3 comprises 13 residues. The CDR3 is CASSYSNGNEQFF. The CDR3 bases are TGTGCCAGCAGTTACTCTAACGGCAATGAGCAGTTCTTC.

This sequence joins TRBV5-4 and TRBJ2-1; a possible D gene is TRBD1 (6 bases). From germline, CDR1 is SGHNT and CDR2 YYREEE (reference sequence). Trimming pared 2 bases from V and 4 bases from J, leaving 13 bases between. CDR3 length: 15 amino acids. CDR3 in amino acids: CASSFETGGYNEQFF. The CDR3 nucleotides are TGTGCCAGCAGCTTTGAGACAGGAGGATACAATGAGCAGTTCTTC.

This clone came up once. V gene TRBV2 combines with J gene TRBJ1-4; D unresolved. Germline V gene sequence: CDR1 SNHLY, CDR2 FYNNEI. V lost 8 bases and J 0 bases, leaving 7 bases between the germline ends. The CDR3 contains 13 residues. CDR3 in amino acids: CASGGATNEKLFF. The CDR3 nucleotides read TGTGCCAGCGGCGGCGCAACTAATGAAAAACTGTTTTTT. The entire variable domain, with the rest obtained from reference TRBV2 and TRBJ1-4, is as follows: EPEVTQTPSHQVTQMGQEVILRCVPISNHLYFYWYRQILGQKVEFLVSFYNNEISEKSEIFDDQFSVERPDGSNFTLKIRSTKLEDSAMYFCASGGATNEKLFFGSGTQLSVL.

The chain joins TRBV4-3 to TRBJ2-7; no firm D call. The germline V and J ends were trimmed by 0 bases and 1 base, with 10 bases remaining between them. This CDR3 has 15 amino acids. CDR1 and CDR2 from the germline V gene are LGHNA and YSLEER. This CDR3 reads CASSQDYSRSYEQYF. The CDR3 bases are TGCGCCAGCAGCCAAGATTACAGTAGGTCCTACGAGCAGTACTTC.

V gene TRBV5-1 combines with J gene TRBJ2-2; no clear D. V lost 5 bases and J 6 bases, leaving 5 bases between the germline ends. CDR3 length equals 11 residues. Germline-derived CDR1 and CDR2 are SGHRS and YFSETQ. For the CDR3, the DNA is TGCGCCAGCAGTGTCCCCGGGGAGCTGTTTTTT. Its protein product is CASSVPGELFF.